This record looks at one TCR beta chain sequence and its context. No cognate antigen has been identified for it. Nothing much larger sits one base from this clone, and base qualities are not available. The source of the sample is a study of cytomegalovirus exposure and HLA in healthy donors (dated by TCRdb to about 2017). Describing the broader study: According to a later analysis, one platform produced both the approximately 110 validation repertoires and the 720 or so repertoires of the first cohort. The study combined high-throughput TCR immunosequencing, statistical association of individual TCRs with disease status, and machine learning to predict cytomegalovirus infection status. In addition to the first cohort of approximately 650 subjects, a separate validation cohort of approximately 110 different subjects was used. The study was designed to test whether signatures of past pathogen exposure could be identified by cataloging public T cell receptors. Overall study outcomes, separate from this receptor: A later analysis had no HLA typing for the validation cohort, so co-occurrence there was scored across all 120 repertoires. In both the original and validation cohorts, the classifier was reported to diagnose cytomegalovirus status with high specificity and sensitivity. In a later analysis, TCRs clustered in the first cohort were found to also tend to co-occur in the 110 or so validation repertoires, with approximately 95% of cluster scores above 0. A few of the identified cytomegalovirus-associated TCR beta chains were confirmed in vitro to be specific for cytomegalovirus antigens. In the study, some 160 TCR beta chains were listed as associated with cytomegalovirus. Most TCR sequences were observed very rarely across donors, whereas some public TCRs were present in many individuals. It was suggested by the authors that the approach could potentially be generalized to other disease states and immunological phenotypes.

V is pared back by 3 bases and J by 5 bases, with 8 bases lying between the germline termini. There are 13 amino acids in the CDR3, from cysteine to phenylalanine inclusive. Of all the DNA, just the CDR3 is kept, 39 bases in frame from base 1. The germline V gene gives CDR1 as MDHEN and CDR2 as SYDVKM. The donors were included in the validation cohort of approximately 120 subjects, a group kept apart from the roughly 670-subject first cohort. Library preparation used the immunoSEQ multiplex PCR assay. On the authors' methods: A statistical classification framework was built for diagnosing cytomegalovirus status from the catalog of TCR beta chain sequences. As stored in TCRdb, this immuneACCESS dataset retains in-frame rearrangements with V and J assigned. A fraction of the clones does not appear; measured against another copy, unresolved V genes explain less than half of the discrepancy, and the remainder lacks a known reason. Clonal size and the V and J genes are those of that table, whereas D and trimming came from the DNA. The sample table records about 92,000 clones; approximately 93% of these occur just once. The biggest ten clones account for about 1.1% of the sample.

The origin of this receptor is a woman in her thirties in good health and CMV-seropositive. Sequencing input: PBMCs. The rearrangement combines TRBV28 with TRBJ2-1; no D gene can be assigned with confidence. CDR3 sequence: CASSLRRNNEQFF. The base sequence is TGTGCCAGCAGTTTGAGGCGAAACAATGAGCAGTTCTTC.